This T cell receptor beta chain originates from a study of T cell repertoires in ileal Crohn's disease. Regarding the study as a whole: Clonality above 26.8% at surgery always came with endoscopic recurrence. Clonal expansions were more frequent in active smokers than non-smokers at surgery. Sorted CD8 T cells held more high-frequency clones than CD4.

Germline V lookup: CDR1 KGHSH, CDR2 LQKENI. J gave up 1 base and V 3 bases, and 3 bases lay outside the gene matches. The CDR3 length is 15 residues. About this clone itself: Its antigen is undetermined.

TCRdb's table, derived via immunoSEQ multiplex PCR, lists solely in-frame clones and lacks some. Of about 3,800 clones listed, approximately 83% were seen once; the top ten hold 6.7%. The gene calls are TRBV18 and TRBJ2-7; 10 positions agree with TRBD1. Sequencing was performed on ileal tissue. This sequence was found in an adult with Crohn's disease. The CDR3 DNA reads as TGTGCCAGCTCACCGGGACAGGGGCTGTCCTACGAGCAGTACTTC. Translation: CASSPGQGLSYEQYF.